The clone carrying this TCR beta chain has only a few counts. Antigen specificity is unknown. The record originates from a study of T cells in Graves' hyperthyroidism and ophthalmopathy. Study in general: Staff took peripheral blood when the initial diagnosis was made, before any treatment began. Study observations and caveats: Also found in blood were most expanded thyroid clonotypes above 0.001.

The CDR3 spans 15 residues. V lost 2 bases to trimming and J lost 2 bases, with 13 bases between them. Thyroid ultrasound and orbital computed tomography, with clinical symptoms and serum thyroxine and TRAb, informed diagnoses. TCR beta CDR3 regions were amplified from RNA transcripts. The TCR CDR3 was amplified in a first-round RT-PCR using the HTBI primer set. MiXCR, run by TCRdb on the multiplex PCR reads, gives a single entry per CDR3 protein. The sample includes around 690,000 distinct CDR3 sequences, around 21% of them seen just once. V and J are TRBV12-3 or TRBV12-4 and TRBJ2-7; perhaps TRBD2 as D (7 bases). This sequence was found in a man aged 30 to 39 with Graves' ophthalmopathy. The specimen sequenced was blood. In DNA form, the CDR3 reads TGTGCCAGCAGTTTATCGTTCGGGGGGCCCTACGAGCAGTACTTC. Its protein product is CASSLSFGGPYEQYF.